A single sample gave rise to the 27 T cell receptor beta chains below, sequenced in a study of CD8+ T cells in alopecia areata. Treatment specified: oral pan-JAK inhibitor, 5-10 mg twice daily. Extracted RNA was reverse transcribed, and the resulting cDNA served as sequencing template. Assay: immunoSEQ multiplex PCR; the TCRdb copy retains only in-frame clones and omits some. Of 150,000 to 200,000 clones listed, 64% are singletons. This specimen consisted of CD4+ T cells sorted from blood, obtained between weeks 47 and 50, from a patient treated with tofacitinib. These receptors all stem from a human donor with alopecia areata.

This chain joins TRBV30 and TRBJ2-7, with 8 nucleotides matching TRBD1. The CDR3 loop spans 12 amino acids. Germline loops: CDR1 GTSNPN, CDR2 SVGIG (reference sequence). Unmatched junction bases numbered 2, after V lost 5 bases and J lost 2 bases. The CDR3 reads CAWDRGTYEQYF. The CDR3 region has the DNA TGTGCCTGGGACAGGGGTACCTACGAGCAGTACTTC.

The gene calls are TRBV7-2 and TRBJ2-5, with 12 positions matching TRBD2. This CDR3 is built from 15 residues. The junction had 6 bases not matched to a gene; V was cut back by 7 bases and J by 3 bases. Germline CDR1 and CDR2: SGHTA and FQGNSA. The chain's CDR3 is CASTNGLAGKETQYF. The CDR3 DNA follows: TGTGCCAGCACCAACGGACTAGCGGGGAAAGAGACCCAGTACTTC.

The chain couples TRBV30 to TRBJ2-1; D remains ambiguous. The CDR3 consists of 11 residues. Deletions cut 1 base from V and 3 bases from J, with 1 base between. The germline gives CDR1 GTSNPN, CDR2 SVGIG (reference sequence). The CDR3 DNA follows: TGTGCCTGGAGTGGCTACAATGAGCAGTTCTTC. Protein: CAWSGYNEQFF.

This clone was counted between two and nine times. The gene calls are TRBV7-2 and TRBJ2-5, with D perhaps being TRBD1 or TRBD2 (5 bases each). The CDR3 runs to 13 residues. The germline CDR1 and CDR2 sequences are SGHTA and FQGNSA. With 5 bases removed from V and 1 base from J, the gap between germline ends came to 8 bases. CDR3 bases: TGTGCCAGCAGCCGGGACGGCCAAGAGACCCAGTACTTC. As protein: CASSRDGQETQYF.

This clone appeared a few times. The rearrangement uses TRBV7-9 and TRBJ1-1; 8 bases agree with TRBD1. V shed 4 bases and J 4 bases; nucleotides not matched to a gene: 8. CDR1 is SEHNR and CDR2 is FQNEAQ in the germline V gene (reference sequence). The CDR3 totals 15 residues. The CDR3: CASSSNTGGTTEAFF. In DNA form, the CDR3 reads TGTGCCAGCAGCTCCAACACAGGGGGAACCACTGAAGCTTTCTTT.

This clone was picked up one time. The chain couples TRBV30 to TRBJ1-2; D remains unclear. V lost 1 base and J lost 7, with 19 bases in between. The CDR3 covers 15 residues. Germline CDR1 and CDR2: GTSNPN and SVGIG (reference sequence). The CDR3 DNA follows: TGTGCCTGGAGTGCATACACCGGTGCCATGGGTGGCTACACCTTC. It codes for CAWSAYTGAMGGYTF.

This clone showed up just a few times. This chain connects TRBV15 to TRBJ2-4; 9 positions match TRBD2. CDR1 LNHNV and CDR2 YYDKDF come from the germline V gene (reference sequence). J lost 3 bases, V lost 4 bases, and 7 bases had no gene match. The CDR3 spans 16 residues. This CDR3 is CATSILAGAGKNIQYF. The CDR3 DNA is TGTGCCACCAGCATCTTAGCGGGGGCCGGCAAAAACATTCAGTACTTC.

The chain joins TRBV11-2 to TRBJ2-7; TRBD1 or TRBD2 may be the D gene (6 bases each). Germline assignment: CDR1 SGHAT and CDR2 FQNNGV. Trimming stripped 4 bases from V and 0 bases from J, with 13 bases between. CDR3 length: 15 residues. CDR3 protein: CASSSLGGISYEQYF. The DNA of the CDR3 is TGTGCCAGCAGCTCTCTAGGGGGGATCTCCTACGAGCAGTACTTC.

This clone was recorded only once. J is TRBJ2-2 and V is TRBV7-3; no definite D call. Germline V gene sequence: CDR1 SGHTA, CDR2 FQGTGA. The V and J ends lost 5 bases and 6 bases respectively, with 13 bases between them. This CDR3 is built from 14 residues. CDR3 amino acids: CASSLELAAGELFF. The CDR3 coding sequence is TGTGCCAGCAGCCTGGAATTGGCGGCCGGGGAGCTGTTTTTT.

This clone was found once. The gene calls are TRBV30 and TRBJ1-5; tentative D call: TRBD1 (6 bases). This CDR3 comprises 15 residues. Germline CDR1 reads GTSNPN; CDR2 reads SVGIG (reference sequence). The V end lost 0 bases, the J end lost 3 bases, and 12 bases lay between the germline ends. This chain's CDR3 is CAWSVLGGHNQPQHF. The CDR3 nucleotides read TGTGCCTGGAGTGTTTTAGGGGGACACAATCAGCCCCAGCATTTT.

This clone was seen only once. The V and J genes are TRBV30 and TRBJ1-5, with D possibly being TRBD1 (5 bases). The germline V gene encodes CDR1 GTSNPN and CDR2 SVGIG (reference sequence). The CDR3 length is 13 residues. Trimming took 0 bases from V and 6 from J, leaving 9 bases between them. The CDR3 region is CAWSVGRAQPQHF. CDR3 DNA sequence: TGTGCCTGGAGTGTAGGCAGGGCTCAGCCCCAGCATTTT.

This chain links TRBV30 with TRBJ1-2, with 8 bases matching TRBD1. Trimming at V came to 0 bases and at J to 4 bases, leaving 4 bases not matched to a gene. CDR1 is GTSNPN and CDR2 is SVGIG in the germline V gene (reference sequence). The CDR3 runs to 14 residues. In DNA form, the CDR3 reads TGTGCCTGGAGTGTACTGACAGGGGTCTATGGCTACACCTTC. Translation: CAWSVLTGVYGYTF.

This chain's CDR3 is CASGEGSGAYGYTF. CDR3 nucleotides: TGCGCCAGCGGCGAAGGGTCAGGAGCCTATGGCTACACCTTC. The chain combines TRBV4-3 with TRBJ1-2; no firm D call. CDR3 size: 14 residues. V was clipped by 8 bases and J by 4 bases, with 17 bases between them. CDR1 LGHNA and CDR2 YSLEER come from the germline V gene.

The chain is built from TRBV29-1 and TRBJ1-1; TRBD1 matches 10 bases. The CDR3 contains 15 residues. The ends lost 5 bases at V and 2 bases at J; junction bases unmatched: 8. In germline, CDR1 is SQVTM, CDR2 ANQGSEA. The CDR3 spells CSVWSDRGQNTEAFF. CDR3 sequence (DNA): TGCAGCGTTTGGAGCGACAGGGGGCAAAACACTGAAGCTTTCTTT.

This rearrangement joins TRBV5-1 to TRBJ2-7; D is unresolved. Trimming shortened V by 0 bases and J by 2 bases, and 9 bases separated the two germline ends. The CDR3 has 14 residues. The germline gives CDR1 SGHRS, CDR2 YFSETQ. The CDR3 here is CASSLEDRTYEQYF. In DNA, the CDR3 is TGCGCCAGCAGCTTGGAGGACCGGACCTACGAGCAGTACTTC.

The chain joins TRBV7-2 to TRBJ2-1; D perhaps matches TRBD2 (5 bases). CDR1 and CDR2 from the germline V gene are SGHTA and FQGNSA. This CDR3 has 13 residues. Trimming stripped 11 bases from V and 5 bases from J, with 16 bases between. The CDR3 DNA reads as TGTGCCCAGGAGGAAACAATCAACAATGAGCAGTTCTTC. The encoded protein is CAQEETINNEQFF.

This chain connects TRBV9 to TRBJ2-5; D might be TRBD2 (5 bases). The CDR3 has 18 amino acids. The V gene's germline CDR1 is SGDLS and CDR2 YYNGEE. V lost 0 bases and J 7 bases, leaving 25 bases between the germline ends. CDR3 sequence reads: CASSVDALLGRAGGTQYF. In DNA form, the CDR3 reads TGTGCCAGCAGCGTAGACGCTCTGCTCGGGCGAGCCGGAGGGACCCAGTACTTC.

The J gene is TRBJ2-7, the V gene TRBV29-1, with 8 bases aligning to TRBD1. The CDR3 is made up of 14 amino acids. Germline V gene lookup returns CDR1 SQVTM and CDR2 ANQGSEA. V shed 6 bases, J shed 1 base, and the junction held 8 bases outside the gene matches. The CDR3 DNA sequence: TGCAGCGTAGTGGGACAGGAAAATTCCTACGAGCAGTACTTC. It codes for CSVVGQENSYEQYF.

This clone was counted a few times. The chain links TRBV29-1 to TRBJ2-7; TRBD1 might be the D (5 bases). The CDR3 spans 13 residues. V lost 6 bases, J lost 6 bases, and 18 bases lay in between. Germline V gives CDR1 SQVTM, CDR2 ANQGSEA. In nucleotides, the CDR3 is TGCAGCGTCGCCGACAGACCAGTCGCCGAGCAGTACTTC. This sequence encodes CSVADRPVAEQYF.

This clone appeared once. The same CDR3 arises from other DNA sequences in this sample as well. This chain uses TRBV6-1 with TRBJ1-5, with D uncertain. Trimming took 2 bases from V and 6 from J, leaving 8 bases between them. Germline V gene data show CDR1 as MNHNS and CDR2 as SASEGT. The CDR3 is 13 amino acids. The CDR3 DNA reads TGTGCCAGCAGTGAAAATAGGGTTCAGCCCCAGCATTTT. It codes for CASSENRVQPQHF.

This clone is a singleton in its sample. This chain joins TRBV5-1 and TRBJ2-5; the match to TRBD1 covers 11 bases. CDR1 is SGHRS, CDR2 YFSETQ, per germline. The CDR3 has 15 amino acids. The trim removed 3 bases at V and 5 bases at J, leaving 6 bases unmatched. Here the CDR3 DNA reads TGCGCCAGCAGCTCTGGACAGGGGGCAGGGGAGACCCAGTACTTC. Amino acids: CASSSGQGAGETQYF.

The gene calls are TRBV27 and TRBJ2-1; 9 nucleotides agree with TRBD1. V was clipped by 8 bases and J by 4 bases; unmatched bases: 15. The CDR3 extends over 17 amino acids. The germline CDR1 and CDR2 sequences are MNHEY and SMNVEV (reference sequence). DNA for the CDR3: TGTGCCAGCTCGCCCCCGAGAGGACAGGGGTCGTACAATGAGCAGTTCTTC. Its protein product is CASSPPRGQGSYNEQFF.

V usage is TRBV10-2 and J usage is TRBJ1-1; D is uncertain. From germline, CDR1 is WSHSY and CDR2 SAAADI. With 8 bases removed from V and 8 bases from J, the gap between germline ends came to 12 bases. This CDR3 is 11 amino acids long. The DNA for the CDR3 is TGCGCCAGCTTGGTCCAACACGAAGCTTTCTTT. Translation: CASLVQHEAFF.

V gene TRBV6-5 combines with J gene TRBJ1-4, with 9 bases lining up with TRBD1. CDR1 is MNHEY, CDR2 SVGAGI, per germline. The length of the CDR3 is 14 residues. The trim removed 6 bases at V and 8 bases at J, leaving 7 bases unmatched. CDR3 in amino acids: CASSGTGRSEKLFF. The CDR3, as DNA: TGTGCCAGCAGCGGGACAGGGCGGTCGGAAAAACTGTTTTTT.

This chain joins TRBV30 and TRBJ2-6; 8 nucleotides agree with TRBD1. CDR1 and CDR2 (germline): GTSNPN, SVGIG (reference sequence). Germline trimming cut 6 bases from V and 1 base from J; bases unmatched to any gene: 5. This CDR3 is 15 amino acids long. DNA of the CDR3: TGTGCCTGTTCAGGGGGCGCGTCTGGGGCCAACGTCCTGACTTTC. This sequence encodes CACSGGASGANVLTF.

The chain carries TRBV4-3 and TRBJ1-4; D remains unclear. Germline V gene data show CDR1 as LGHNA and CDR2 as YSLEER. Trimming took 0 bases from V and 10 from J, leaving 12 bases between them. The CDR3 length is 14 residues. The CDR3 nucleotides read TGCGCCAGCAGCCAAGACAGTCAGGTCGGAAAACTGTTTTTT. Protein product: CASSQDSQVGKLFF.

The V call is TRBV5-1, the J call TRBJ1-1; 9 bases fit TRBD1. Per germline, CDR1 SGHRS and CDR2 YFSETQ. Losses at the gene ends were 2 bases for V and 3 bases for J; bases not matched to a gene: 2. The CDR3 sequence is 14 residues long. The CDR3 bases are TGCGCCAGCAGCTTACAGGGGGCGGACACTGAAGCTTTCTTT. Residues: CASSLQGADTEAFF.